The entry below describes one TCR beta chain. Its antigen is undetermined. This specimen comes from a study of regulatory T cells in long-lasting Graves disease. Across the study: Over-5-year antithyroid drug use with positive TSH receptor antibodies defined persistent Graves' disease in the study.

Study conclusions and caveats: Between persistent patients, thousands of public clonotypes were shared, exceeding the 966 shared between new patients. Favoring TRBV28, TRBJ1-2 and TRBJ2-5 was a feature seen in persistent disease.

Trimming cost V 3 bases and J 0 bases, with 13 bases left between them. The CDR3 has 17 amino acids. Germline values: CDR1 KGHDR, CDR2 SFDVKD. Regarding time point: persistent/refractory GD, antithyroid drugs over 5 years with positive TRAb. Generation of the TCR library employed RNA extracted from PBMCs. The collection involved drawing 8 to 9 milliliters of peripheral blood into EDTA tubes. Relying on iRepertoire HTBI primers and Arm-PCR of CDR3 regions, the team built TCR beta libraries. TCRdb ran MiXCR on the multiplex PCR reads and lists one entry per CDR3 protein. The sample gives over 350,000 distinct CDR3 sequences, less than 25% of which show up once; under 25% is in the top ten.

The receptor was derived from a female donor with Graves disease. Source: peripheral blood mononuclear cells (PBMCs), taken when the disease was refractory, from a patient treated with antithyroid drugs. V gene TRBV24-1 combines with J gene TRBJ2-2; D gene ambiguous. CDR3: CATSDKARQANTGELFF. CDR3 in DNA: TGTGCCACCAGTGATAAGGCACGTCAGGCGAACACCGGGGAGCTGTTTTTT.